Below, 21 T cell receptor beta chains from the same sample are listed, as sequenced in a study of T cell responses to AZD1222 COVID-19 vaccine. Method: immunoSEQ multiplex PCR; TCRdb's copy keeps in-frame clones and lacks some. Of under 150,000 clones in the sample, roughly 86% were seen once. The starting material was peripheral blood, obtained 28 days after the second AZD1222 dose. These receptors were taken from an adult who received the AZD1222 COVID-19 vaccine.

The V gene is TRBV4-1, the J gene TRBJ1-5; D is unresolved. CDR3 length equals 16 residues. Germline lookup yields CDR1 MGHRA and CDR2 YSYEKL. The V and J ends lost 1 base and 6 bases respectively, with 16 bases between them. The DNA of the CDR3 is TGCGCCAGCAGCCAAGGACGAGTTGAAGGCGGTCAGCCCCAGCATTTT. Protein sequence: CASSQGRVEGGQPQHF.

Written as DNA, the CDR3 is TGTGCCAGCAGCTTAGACAGGGCAGAAGGGGCTCAGCCCCAGCATTTT. Amino acids: CASSLDRAEGAQPQHF. The chain is built from TRBV7-2 and TRBJ1-5; D is perhaps TRBD1 (6 bases). Germline-derived CDR1 and CDR2 are SGHTA and FQGNSA. The CDR3 runs 16 residues. V was clipped by 1 base and J by 6 bases, with 16 bases between them.

This chain links TRBV18 with TRBJ1-5, with D uncertain. The CDR3 is 13 amino acids. The ends were cut back, 4 bases at V and 4 bases at J, with 8 bases in the middle. The V gene's germline CDR1 is KGHSH and CDR2 LQKENI. DNA for the CDR3: TGTGCCAGCTCACAGGGAGGTAATCAGCCCCAGCATTTT. Its protein is CASSQGGNQPQHF.

V usage is TRBV24-1 and J usage is TRBJ2-5; 10 bases are a match to TRBD2. V lost 5 bases, J lost 1 base, and 12 bases stayed unmatched. The CDR3 length is 18 residues. Germline V gene sequence: CDR1 KGHDR, CDR2 SFDVKD. The CDR3 nucleotides are TGTGCCACCAGTGCCAAATCCGGGACTAGCGCCTTCCAAGAGACCCAGTACTTC. It translates to CATSAKSGTSAFQETQYF.

The chain joins TRBV4-2 to TRBJ2-3, with 7 bases identical to TRBD2. Unmatched junction bases numbered 4, after V lost 0 bases and J lost 1 base. The CDR3 consists of 16 residues. Germline CDR1 and CDR2: LGHNA and YNFKEQ. CDR3 in DNA: TGTGCCAGCAGCCAAGATTCCGCGGGAGGCACAGATACGCAGTATTTT. This encodes CASSQDSAGGTDTQYF.

J is TRBJ2-1 and V is TRBV6-1; D gene uncertain. Germline loops: CDR1 MNHNS, CDR2 SASEGT. The CDR3 length is 15 residues. Trimming took 3 bases from V and 0 from J, leaving 9 bases between them. The CDR3 here is CASSDQIGSYNEQFF. The DNA for the CDR3 is TGTGCCAGCAGTGACCAGATCGGCTCCTACAATGAGCAGTTCTTC.

The chain combines TRBV10-3 with TRBJ1-2, with D possibly being TRBD1 (5 bases). V was trimmed by 2 bases and J by 5 bases, leaving 24 bases between them. CDR1 and CDR2 (germline): ENHRY, SYGVKD. CDR3 length: 18 residues. The CDR3 sequence is CAISEGTTGRRGIYGYTF. The CDR3 nucleotides are TGTGCCATCAGTGAGGGCACGACCGGAAGGAGGGGCATTTATGGCTACACCTTC.

The chain joins TRBV7-5 to TRBJ2-1; TRBD2, the table's D call, was not compared with the DNA. TRBV7-5 is given as a pseudogene. The CDR3 is 16 amino acids. The CDR3 is CVRSHGLAGGINEQFF. The CDR3 nucleotides are TGTGTCAGAAGCCACGGACTAGCGGGAGGTATCAATGAGCAGTTCTTC.

This chain uses TRBV6-2 or TRBV6-3 with TRBJ1-6, with TRBD1 identical over 9 bases. In germline, CDR1 is MNHEY, CDR2 SVGEGT. The CDR3 is made up of 17 amino acids. The V and J ends lost 2 bases and 1 base, in that order; junction bases with no gene match: 3. Here the CDR3 reads CASSYRDRASYNSPLHF. The CDR3 DNA reads as TGTGCCAGCAGTTACAGGGACAGGGCTTCCTATAATTCACCCCTCCACTTT.

V is TRBV9 and J is TRBJ1-6; D uncertain. V dropped 0 bases and J dropped 5 bases, with 6 bases sitting between them. There are 14 residues in the CDR3. CDR1 is SGDLS and CDR2 is YYNGEE in the germline V gene. The CDR3 bases are TGTGCCAGCAGCGTAGGAATTAATAATTCACCCCTCCACTTT. Its protein is CASSVGINNSPLHF.

J is TRBJ1-2 and V is TRBV11-2; D gene ambiguous. V was shortened by 2 bases and J by 4 bases, with 8 bases between the two germline ends. CDR1 is SGHAT, CDR2 FQNNGV, per germline. This CDR3 region has 13 residues. The CDR3 coding sequence is TGTGCCAGCAGCTTAAGTGCCTCCTATGGCTACACCTTC. It specifies CASSLSASYGYTF. Drawing the rest from reference TRBV11-2 and TRBJ1-2, the complete variable domain is EAGVAQSPRYKIIEKRQSVAFWCNPISGHATLYWYQQILGQGPKLLIQFQNNGVVDDSQLPKDRFSAERLKGVDSTLKIQPAKLEDSAVYLCASSLSASYGYTFGSGTRLTVV.

This sequence joins TRBV30 and TRBJ1-2, with D unclear. The germline CDR1 and CDR2 sequences are GTSNPN and SVGIG (reference sequence). CDR3 length: 14 residues. Trimming removed 7 bases at V and 3 bases at J, with 18 bases between. In DNA, the CDR3 is TGTGCCTCGGTTCATCTGGACGGCTACTATGGCTACACCTTC. Translated, it gives CASVHLDGYYGYTF.

This clone appeared once. The CDR3 sequence: CASSLDGRAVDTQYF. Written as DNA, the CDR3 is TGTGCCAGCAGCTTAGACGGGAGGGCCGTAGATACGCAGTATTTT. The chain uses TRBV7-6 and TRBJ2-3; 8 nucleotides line up with TRBD2. The CDR3 sequence is 15 residues long. Germline V lookup: CDR1 SGHVS, CDR2 FNYEAQ. With V trimmed by 1 base and J by 5 bases, 5 bases remained unmatched.

The V call is TRBV6-5, the J call TRBJ1-6, with 11 bases aligning to TRBD1. The CDR3 has 15 residues. The J segment lost 10 bases and the V segment lost 8 bases, leaving 10 bases of the junction unmatched. Germline values: CDR1 MNHEY, CDR2 SVGAGI. CDR3 DNA: TGTGCCAGCTGTTTGGGGGGACAGGGGGGATCACCCCTCCACTTT. It encodes CASCLGGQGGSPLHF.

The chain joins TRBV3-1 (or the pseudogene TRBV3-2) to TRBJ2-1; 8 bases fit TRBD2. The V gene's germline CDR1 is LGHDT and CDR2 YNNKEL (reference sequence). This CDR3 spans 19 amino acids. J gave up 1 base and V 0 bases, and 11 bases lay outside the gene matches. Written as DNA, the CDR3 is TGTGCCAGCAGCCAAGAAAGTCGGGGGGGGCGTCGGTCCTACAATGAGCAGTTCTTC. Protein product: CASSQESRGGRRSYNEQFF.

In regard to this clone: Other DNA sequences in the same sample also yield this CDR3. The J gene is TRBJ1-5, the V gene TRBV5-1; D is unclear. Trimming shortened V by 0 bases and J by 4 bases, and 5 bases separated the two germline ends. Germline lookup yields CDR1 SGHRS and CDR2 YFSETQ. The CDR3 spans 13 residues. In nucleotides, the CDR3 is TGCGCCAGCAGCTTGGCCGTGAATCAGCCCCAGCATTTT. The encoded protein is CASSLAVNQPQHF.

This clone was counted only a few times. The rearrangement joins TRBV2 to TRBJ2-3; TRBD1 is a possible D gene (6 bases). The CDR3 is 15 amino acids. Trimming left V 4 bases short and J 4 bases short, with 15 bases between. The germline CDR1 and CDR2 sequences are SNHLY and FYNNEI. The CDR3 spells CASSAQLRGADTQYF. The CDR3 nucleotides read TGTGCCAGCAGTGCCCAGCTCAGGGGTGCAGATACGCAGTATTTT. The full variable domain, rest sourced from reference TRBV2 and TRBJ2-3, is EPEVTQTPSHQVTQMGQEVILRCVPISNHLYFYWYRQILGQKVEFLVSFYNNEISEKSEIFDDQFSVERPDGSNFTLKIRSTKLEDSAMYFCASSAQLRGADTQYFGPGTRLTVL.

The chain recombines TRBV28 with TRBJ2-2, with D uncertain. Looked up from germline, CDR1 is MDHEN and CDR2 is SYDVKM. This CDR3 is built from 13 residues. With 8 bases removed from V and 3 bases from J, the gap between germline ends came to 10 bases. The CDR3 DNA reads as TGTGCCAGCTCCAGCGCGGACACCGGGGAGCTGTTTTTT. This translates into CASSSADTGELFF. Together with reference TRBV28 and TRBJ2-2, the CDR3 gives the full variable domain: DVKVTQSSRYLVKRTGEKVFLECVQDMDHENMFWYRQDPGLGLRLIYFSYDVKMKEKGDIPEGYSVSREKKERFSLILESASTNQTSMYLCASSSADTGELFFGEGSRLTVL.

The rearrangement uses TRBV7-2 and TRBJ2-3; D is undetermined. V shed 0 bases and J shed 4 bases, with 8 bases lying between them. The CDR3 runs to 14 residues. Germline loops: CDR1 SGHTA, CDR2 FQGNSA. The CDR3 spells CASSLARHPDTQYF. The CDR3 DNA reads TGTGCCAGCAGCTTAGCGCGGCACCCAGATACGCAGTATTTT.

The chain uses TRBV18 and TRBJ2-5, with TRBD1 identical over 8 bases. This CDR3 has 15 residues. The V gene end was trimmed by 2 bases and the J gene end by 4 bases; junction bases not matched to a gene: 6. Germline V gene lookup returns CDR1 KGHSH and CDR2 LQKENI. CDR3 coding DNA: TGTGCCAGCTCACCAGGCCAGGGGGCCGTAGAGACCCAGTACTTC. It translates to CASSPGQGAVETQYF.

This clone was observed once. The rearrangement uses TRBV2 and TRBJ2-3; D is uncertain. This CDR3 has 14 amino acids. Trimming took 3 bases from V and 2 from J, leaving 9 bases between them. Per germline, CDR1 SNHLY and CDR2 FYNNEI. CDR3 sequence reads: CASSETLLTDTQYF. Written as DNA, the CDR3 is TGTGCCAGCAGTGAGACTCTTCTCACAGATACGCAGTATTTT.